This paragraph covers one TCR beta chain sequence. Other DNA variants within this sample encode the same CDR3. Germline V CDR1 and CDR2: SGHNT, YYREEE (reference sequence). The V gene lost 1 base and the J gene lost 5 bases, with 6 bases spanning the gap. CDR3 length: 13 residues. This entry comes from a study of blood T cell repertoires in COVID-19. Study-wide background: Both acute and convalescent COVID-19 samples were obtained from the United States, Italy and Spain. Sources were T cells, B-cell-depleted T cells, or PBMCs; the material itself was cDNA or gDNA.

Per the authors' pipeline: Reference gene primers were amplified, and this amplification served to estimate nucleated cell counts. Produced via immunoSEQ multiplex PCR; TCRdb's table is partial and in-frame only. V, J and clone size reflect that table, while D and trimming were determined from the DNA. The sample yields 250,000 to 300,000 clones, approximately 90% seen once. The source material was peripheral blood. The clonotype originates from a young man with active or convalescent COVID-19. The chain recombines TRBV5-4 with TRBJ2-2; D is uncertain. CDR3 amino acids: CASSLTATGELFF. The CDR3 DNA reads as TGTGCCAGCAGCTTGACTGCTACCGGGGAGCTGTTTTTT. Complete variable domain (other parts from reference TRBV5-4 and TRBJ2-2): ETGVTQSPTHLIKTRGQQVTLRCSSQSGHNTVSWYQQALGQGPQFIFQYYREEENGRGNFPPRFSGLQFPNYSSELNVNALELDDSALYLCASSLTATGELFFGEGSRLTVL.